The rows below give T cell receptor beta chains drawn from one sample of a study of blood T cell repertoires in COVID-19. The protocol was immunoSEQ multiplex PCR, while the TCRdb copy is restricted to in-frame clones and leaves out a portion. The sample has roughly 150,000 clones; about three quarters are singletons. The sample consisted of peripheral blood. The receptors come from a man aged 55 to 70 with acute or convalescent COVID-19. CDR3s include the opening cysteine and the closing phenylalanine or tryptophan. A D gene is named only where the DNA matches it firmly. The size entry is marked missing in some rows and otherwise reads once, few, many or a size class.

j_gene	abundance	d_gene	v_gene	CDR3nt	CDR3aa
TRBJ2-1	.	.	TRBV12-3/TRBV12-4	TGTGCCAGCGGGACATACTCCTACAATGAGCAGTTCTTC	CASGTYSYNEQFF
TRBJ2-7	.	.	TRBV2	TGTGCCAGCAGAGACAGGCCCCACTCCTACGAGCAGTACTTC	CASRDRPHSYEQYF
TRBJ2-3	.	TRBD1	TRBV9	TGTGCCAGCAGCCAGGACAGGGAAGGGGCAGATACGCAGTATTTT	CASSQDREGADTQYF
TRBJ1-3	.	TRBD1	TRBV9	TGTGCCAGCAGCAAAACAGGGGGCTCTGGAAACACCATATATTTT	CASSKTGGSGNTIYF
TRBJ1-5	.	.	TRBV13	TGTGCCAGCAGCTTAGGGGACAATAGCAATCAGCCCCAGCATTTT	CASSLGDNSNQPQHF
TRBJ1-1	.	.	TRBV11-3	TGTGCCAGCAGCTTCAGGGGTCCGAACACTGAAGCTTTCTTT	CASSFRGPNTEAFF
TRBJ1-5	.	TRBD1	TRBV19	TGTGCCAGTAGGGGGGGACAGGGCCCTACGCCCCAGCATTTT	CASRGGQGPTPQHF
TRBJ2-6	.	.	TRBV2	TGTGCCAGCAGTGCGCCGGACAGTAGCTCTGGGGCCAACGTCCTGACTTTC	CASSAPDSSSGANVLTF
TRBJ1-6	many	.	TRBV5-1	TGCGCCAGCAGCTCTGCGGGAGAAAATTCACCCCTCCACTTT	CASSSAGENSPLHF
TRBJ2-3	.	TRBD1	TRBV18	TGTGCCAGCTCACCCGGACAGGGGGGGAGCACAGATACGCAGTATTTT	CASSPGQGGSTDTQYF
TRBJ1-4	.	TRBD1	TRBV18	TGTGCCAGCTCACCTCGGACAGGGTCCAATGAAAAACTGTTTTTT	CASSPRTGSNEKLFF
TRBJ2-1	.	TRBD1	TRBV7-2	TGTGCCAGCAGCTCCCGACAGGGGAGATACAATGAGCAGTTCTTC	CASSSRQGRYNEQFF
TRBJ1-1	.	.	TRBV7-8	TGTGCCAGCAGCTTAGAACTAGCCGCCCCATTCCCAACCGAAGCTTTCTTT	CASSLELAAPFPTEAFF
TRBJ2-7	.	TRBD2	TRBV15	TGTGCCACCAGCACTGAGCGGGGGTTGTCCTACGAGCAGTACTTC	CATSTERGLSYEQYF
TRBJ2-1	.	TRBD1	TRBV20-1	TGCAGTGCGAGTCGACAGGGGAGCTCCTACAATGAGCAGTTCTTC	CSASRQGSSYNEQFF
TRBJ2-2	.	.	TRBV24-1	TGTGCCACCAGTGATTTGACAGGTAGTACCGGGGAGCTGTTTTTT	CATSDLTGSTGELFF
TRBJ2-5	.	TRBD2	TRBV25-1	TGTGCCAGCAGTTTACATAGCGGGGGGGACCAAGAGACCCAGTACTTC	CASSLHSGGDQETQYF
TRBJ1-1	.	.	TRBV7-3	TGTGCCAGCAGCAAACAGGGTTCGAACACTGAAGCTTTCTTT	CASSKQGSNTEAFF
TRBJ1-2	.	TRBD1	TRBV5-8	TGTGCCAGCAGTTTGGACAGGGATAAAACCTTC	CASSLDRDKTF